A single sample gave rise to the 21 T cell receptor beta chains below, sequenced in a study of blood T cell repertoires in COVID-19. Measured with immunoSEQ multiplex PCR; TCRdb has only the in-frame clones, and not every one. There are roughly 410,000 clones in the sample; approximately 90% occur only once, and around 1.5% lies in the top ten. Sample: peripheral blood. The receptors come from a woman aged 40 to 49 with COVID-19, enrolled during active disease.

The chain links TRBV28 to TRBJ1-3; tentatively, D is TRBD1 (5 bases). The CDR3 is 16 amino acids. Trimming stripped 7 bases from V and 0 bases from J, with 16 bases between. Germline CDR1 reads MDHEN; CDR2 reads SYDVKM. The CDR3 reads CASTTLGVSSGNTIYF. In nucleotides, the CDR3 is TGTGCCAGCACCACTTTAGGGGTTTCCTCTGGAAACACCATATATTTT.

The V call is TRBV2, the J call TRBJ1-5; the match to TRBD1 covers 7 bases. The CDR3 is 11 amino acids. The junction had 4 bases not matched to a gene; V was cut back by 10 bases and J by 7 bases. Germline loops: CDR1 SNHLY, CDR2 FYNNEI. The CDR3 DNA is TGTGCCACCAGACAGGGCCAGCCCCAGCATTTT. Protein: CATRQGQPQHF.

The chain joins TRBV5-6 to TRBJ1-3, with D possibly matching TRBD1 (6 bases). From germline, CDR1 is SGHDT and CDR2 YYEEEE. The V and J ends lost 4 bases and 5 bases respectively, with 16 bases between them. The CDR3 sequence is 15 residues long. CDR3 amino acids: CASSADRFYRNTIYF. DNA of the CDR3: TGTGCCAGCAGCGCCGACAGGTTCTACAGAAACACCATATATTTT.

The chain uses TRBV11-2 and TRBJ1-1; 8 bases are shared with TRBD1. Germline lookup yields CDR1 SGHAT and CDR2 FQNNGV. This CDR3 has 14 residues. J was trimmed by 4 bases and V by 1 base; bases with no gene match: 2. DNA of the CDR3: TGTGCCAGCAGCTTAGTGACAGGGGCCACTGAAGCTTTCTTT. It codes for CASSLVTGATEAFF.

The genes are TRBV3-1 (or the pseudogene TRBV3-2) and TRBJ2-7, with a weak D call TRBD1 (6 bases). This CDR3 is 15 amino acids long. Trimming removed 0 bases at V and 3 bases at J, with 12 bases between. Germline assignment: CDR1 LGHDT and CDR2 YNNKEL (reference sequence). The CDR3 sequence: CASSQEGGRNYEQYF. The CDR3 DNA follows: TGTGCCAGCAGCCAAGAAGGGGGAAGGAACTACGAGCAGTACTTC.

This chain uses TRBV5-1 with TRBJ2-3, with 7 bases fitting TRBD2. CDR1 and CDR2 (germline): SGHRS, YFSETQ. V lost 2 bases, J lost 1 base, and 7 bases stayed unmatched. The CDR3 is 16 amino acids. CDR3: CASSLIRSGGTDTQYF. CDR3 bases: TGCGCCAGCAGCTTAATACGAAGCGGGGGCACAGATACGCAGTATTTT.

The sample holds one count of this clone. The chain is built from TRBV5-1 and TRBJ2-3, with 7 positions matching TRBD2. The length of the CDR3 is 18 residues. V gave up 2 bases and J gave up 0 bases; unmatched junction bases: 12. CDR1 is SGHRS and CDR2 is YFSETQ in the germline V gene. Written as DNA, the CDR3 is TGCGCCAGCAGCTTAGCGGGACTCTCTATCCCTAGCACAGATACGCAGTATTTT. Translating it yields CASSLAGLSIPSTDTQYF.

DNA for the CDR3: TGTGCCAGCAGCTTCGACAGGGCCGCTAACTATGGCTACACCTTC. Its translation is CASSFDRAANYGYTF. V is TRBV7-2 and J is TRBJ1-2, with 7 bases aligning to TRBD1. This CDR3 is built from 15 residues. The germline V gene has CDR1 SGHTA and CDR2 FQGNSA. Trimming at V came to 3 bases and at J to 0 bases, leaving 4 bases not matched to a gene.

This chain links TRBV5-1 with TRBJ1-1, with 7 bases identical to TRBD1. Germline V gene sequence: CDR1 SGHRS, CDR2 YFSETQ. The CDR3 is 15 amino acids. The V and J ends lost 4 bases and 8 bases, in that order; junction bases with no gene match: 14. The CDR3, as DNA: TGCGCCAGCAGCAAGGGGAGTACAGAACAGGGGGAAGCTTTCTTT. It codes for CASSKGSTEQGEAFF.

This chain connects TRBV2 to TRBJ1-5; D call uncertain. Trimming stripped 5 bases from V and 6 bases from J, with 17 bases between. The CDR3 covers 15 residues. Looked up from germline, CDR1 is SNHLY and CDR2 is FYNNEI. The CDR3 DNA follows: TGTGCCAGCAGTTGGAGGGCCACCCCGGGTCAGCCCCAGCATTTT. Residues: CASSWRATPGQPQHF.

The J gene is TRBJ2-1, the V gene TRBV30; TRBD2 matches at 15 bases. Germline trimming cut 6 bases from V and 7 bases from J; bases unmatched to any gene: 4. Germline loops: CDR1 GTSNPN, CDR2 SVGIG (reference sequence). The CDR3 is 14 residues long. Written as DNA, the CDR3 is TGTGCCTGTGCCGGGACTAGCGGGGGGAATGAGCAGTTCTTC. Its translation is CACAGTSGGNEQFF.

The chain uses TRBV6-2 or TRBV6-3 and TRBJ1-1, with a possible D match to TRBD1 (6 bases). V lost 5 bases and J 5 bases, leaving 15 bases between the germline ends. The CDR3 extends over 14 amino acids. Germline CDR1 and CDR2: MNHEY and SVGEGT. The CDR3 reads CASSDHNQGTEAFF. The CDR3 DNA sequence: TGTGCCAGCAGTGATCATAACCAGGGGACTGAAGCTTTCTTT.

The V and J genes are TRBV7-2 and TRBJ1-2; D possibly corresponds to TRBD1 (6 bases). V was pared by 0 bases and J by 1 base, with 12 bases between. Germline-derived CDR1 and CDR2 are SGHTA and FQGNSA. The CDR3 contains 16 residues. CDR3 region: CASSLAMDSSNYGYTF. CDR3 nucleotides: TGTGCCAGCAGCTTAGCGATGGACAGCAGTAACTATGGCTACACCTTC.

CDR3 residues: CAWTEGGILQPQHF. CDR3 coding DNA: TGTGCCTGGACGGAAGGGGGCATCCTCCAGCCCCAGCATTTT. The chain carries TRBV30 and TRBJ1-5; TRBD1 matches at 7 bases. This CDR3 is built from 14 residues. V was pared by 4 bases and J by 7 bases, with 10 bases of the junction left unmatched. Per the germline V gene, CDR1 is GTSNPN and CDR2 is SVGIG (reference sequence).

The chain employs TRBV6-2 or TRBV6-3 and TRBJ2-1; 10 bases agree with TRBD2. The germline gives CDR1 MNHEY, CDR2 SVGEGT. CDR3 length: 16 amino acids. Unmatched junction bases numbered 15, after V lost 6 bases and J lost 10 bases. The CDR3 DNA follows: TGTGCCAGCAGCCACGACTCCAGCGGGAGGGCCCAGGAGCAGTTCTTC. Amino acid sequence: CASSHDSSGRAQEQFF.

The chain joins TRBV3-1 (or the pseudogene TRBV3-2) to TRBJ2-2; D ambiguous. V lost 0 bases and J lost 3, with 5 bases in between. Germline-derived CDR1 and CDR2 are LGHDT and YNNKEL (reference sequence). The CDR3 is 14 residues long. CDR3 sequence: CASSQDGHTGELFF. CDR3 DNA sequence: TGTGCCAGCAGCCAAGATGGGCACACCGGGGAGCTGTTTTTT.

As to this clone: The sample holds other DNA sequences that translate to the same CDR3. The chain carries TRBV6-5 and TRBJ2-3; D call uncertain. Germline CDR1 MNHEY, CDR2 SVGAGI. CDR3 length equals 14 residues. The V and J ends lost 5 bases and 0 bases respectively, with 9 bases between them. CDR3 nucleotide sequence: TGTGCCAGCAGTACCTCCAGAAGCACAGATACGCAGTATTTT. Translating gives CASSTSRSTDTQYF.

The chain uses TRBV5-5 and TRBJ2-7; 8 bases map to TRBD1. Germline V lookup: CDR1 SGHKS, CDR2 YYEKEE (reference sequence). The CDR3 totals 13 residues. V gave up 7 bases and J gave up 3 bases; unmatched junction bases: 6. CDR3 nucleotides: TGTGCCAGCGCGGACAGGGTGAACTACGAGCAGTACTTC. This gives the protein CASADRVNYEQYF.

The chain carries TRBV6-2 or TRBV6-3 and TRBJ2-5, with 14 bases matching TRBD2. Trimming removed 5 bases from V and 5 bases from J; junction bases left unmatched: 7. The CDR3 extends over 16 amino acids. The germline V gene encodes CDR1 MNHEY and CDR2 SVGEGT. The CDR3: CASSKPGLAGAETQYF. CDR3 coding DNA: TGTGCCAGCAGTAAACCGGGACTAGCGGGAGCTGAGACCCAGTACTTC.

There are a few counts of this clone. The CDR3 loop is CASSWDRSLQHF. CDR3 sequence (DNA): TGTGCCAGCAGCTGGGACAGGTCACTCCAGCATTTT. V usage is TRBV5-8 and J usage is TRBJ1-5, with 8 positions matching TRBD1. In germline, CDR1 is SGHTS, CDR2 YDEGEE. With V trimmed by 3 bases and J by 12 bases, 5 bases remained unmatched. The CDR3 has 12 amino acids.

This clone was seen at least ten times. Distinct nucleotide sequences in the sample also encode this CDR3. The gene calls are TRBV9 and TRBJ2-7, with TRBD2 matching 13 bases. The CDR3 runs to 15 residues. Germline V lookup: CDR1 SGDLS, CDR2 YYNGEE. V gave up 0 bases and J gave up 4 bases; unmatched junction bases: 1. CDR3 DNA: TGTGCCAGCAGCGTAGGGACTAGCGGGAGTTACGAGCAGTACTTC. Its translation: CASSVGTSGSYEQYF. The whole variable domain, remainder taken from reference TRBV9 and TRBJ2-7, is DSGVTQTPKHLITATGQRVTLRCSPRSGDLSVYWYQQSLDQGLQFLIQYYNGEERAKGNILERFSAQQFPDLHSELNLSSLELGDSALYFCASSVGTSGSYEQYFGPGTRLTVT.